This TCR beta chain was documented in a study of blood T cells in healthy people across ages. It was with a sample-barcoded 5' primer and a J-beta primer mix that a second PCR of roughly 7 to 12 cycles was run. MiXCR was run by TCRdb on the 5' RACE reads, yielding one entry per CDR3 protein. Of fewer than 2,000,000 distinct CDR3 sequences in the sample, about two fifths are singletons; the top ten hold more than 20%. The authors extracted at least 5.5 micrograms of total RNA per sample. The CDR3 is made up of 14 amino acids. V was cut by 3 bases and J by 5 bases, with 14 bases left in between. Germline CDR1 DFQATT, CDR2 SNEGSKA (reference sequence).

The source is a human donor in good health. The sequencing input was blood. V usage is TRBV20-1 and J usage is TRBJ2-4, with D perhaps given as TRBD1 or TRBD2 (6 bases each). The DNA of the CDR3 is TGCAGTGCTAGGGGTGGAGGGGGAGAAAACATTCAGTACTTC. Its translation: CSARGGGGENIQYF.